The next 6 T cell receptor beta chains were all read from a single sample in a study of beta chain features in type 1 diabetes. Study-wide points: Moderate but significant shortening of TCRB CDR3s was recorded in all four CD4+ subsets from Type 1 diabetes patients.

No antigen has been assigned to these receptors. Of the isolated RNA, all was reverse transcribed, and so the sequenced material was expressed TCRB transcripts. Clones were sequenced by immunoSEQ multiplex PCR, and TCRdb holds only the in-frame ones, with some missing. The profile covers around 710,000 clones, with under 15% appearing a single time and about 0.11% taken by the ten largest. Sequenced material: naive CD4+ T cells from blood. The receptors originated from a man in his thirties or forties with type 1 diabetes.

The rearrangement links TRBV28 to TRBJ2-5; D possibly uses TRBD1 or TRBD2 (5 bases each). Trimming took 2 bases from V and 4 from J, leaving 11 bases between them. This CDR3 is 14 amino acids long. Germline CDR1 is MDHEN and CDR2 is SYDVKM. CDR3 protein: CASSLVWGIETQYF. The CDR3 DNA reads TGTGCCAGCAGTTTAGTTTGGGGGATAGAGACCCAGTACTTC.

V is TRBV7-2 and J is TRBJ1-1; D is possibly TRBD1 (5 bases). CDR3 length equals 14 residues. Germline CDR1 reads SGHTA; CDR2 reads FQGNSA. Trimming took 5 bases from V and 2 from J, leaving 12 bases between them. The CDR3 bases are TGTGCCAGCAGCATTCAGACAGTTAACACTGAAGCTTTCTTT. This codes for CASSIQTVNTEAFF.

The J gene is TRBJ2-1, the V gene TRBV5-6; D possibly corresponds to TRBD1 (7 bases). Germline V CDR1 and CDR2: SGHDT, YYEEEE. The CDR3 loop spans 12 amino acids. V lost 4 bases to trimming and J lost 10 bases, with 12 bases between them. CDR3 DNA sequence: TGTGCCAGCAGCGCGGGACAGTGGGAGCAGTTCTTC. Residues: CASSAGQWEQFF.

This clone appeared a few times. The chain employs TRBV19 and TRBJ2-5; 9 bases are a match to TRBD1. J was trimmed by 6 bases and V by 5 bases; bases with no gene match: 7. This CDR3 spans 14 amino acids. Per the germline V gene, CDR1 is LNHDA and CDR2 is SQIVND (reference sequence). CDR3 sequence (DNA): TGTGCCAGTAGTGAACAGGGGGCTAGGAAGACCCAGTACTTC. Amino acids: CASSEQGARKTQYF.

This clone came up a few times. This chain uses TRBV11-3 with TRBJ2-5, with a possible D match to TRBD1 (6 bases). This CDR3 spans 13 amino acids. Germline V gene sequence: CDR1 SGHNT, CDR2 YENEEA. V lost 5 bases and J lost 2, with 9 bases in between. CDR3 nucleotide sequence: TGTGCCAGCAGCCGGACAGTGCAAGAGACCCAGTACTTC. Translating gives CASSRTVQETQYF.

This chain links TRBV7-9 with TRBJ2-1; D possibly corresponds to TRBD1 (6 bases). This CDR3 comprises 15 residues. Trimming took off 5 bases at V and 7 bases at J, with 18 bases between the two ends. The germline V gene encodes CDR1 SEHNR and CDR2 FQNEAQ (reference sequence). CDR3 nucleotide sequence: TGTGCCAGCAGCGTGGGACCGCCCCAGGGGAATGAGCAGTTCTTC. This gives the protein CASSVGPPQGNEQFF.